This T cell receptor beta chain was recovered during a study of blood T cell repertoires in COVID-19. This CDR3 is 14 amino acids long. Trimming took 7 bases from V and 4 from J, leaving 16 bases between them. Germline-derived CDR1 and CDR2 are SNHLY and FYNNEI. The repertoire was sequenced with immunoSEQ multiplex PCR; TCRdb's copy has only in-frame clones and lacks some. The data hold about 150,000 clones, with 75% to 90% observed a single time. This chain joins TRBV2 and TRBJ1-2; D is uncertain. The sequence came from a human donor in a cohort sampled during active COVID-19. Sequences were obtained from peripheral blood. CDR3 DNA: TGTGCCAGCATCTGGGCGGGCGCCGCCTATGGCTACACCTTC. It translates to CASIWAGAAYGYTF.